A single sample is the source of the 21 T cell receptor beta chains below, sequenced in a study of T cell repertoires in cytomegalovirus infection (dated by TCRdb to between 2017 and 2020). The sample was run on an Illumina HiSeq 1500. The public reads were run again by TCRdb, first through fastp at Q25 and then through MiXCR, and only productive beta chains were kept. Each entry merges the rows of one CDR3 protein and shows their most common DNA and genes. In this sample the table shows around 430,000 distinct CDR3 sequences, 42% of which occur a single time. The top ten constitute 43% of the sample. The treatment or condition label, as the study defines it: in vitro stimulation with specific CMV peptide epitopes to enrich CMV-specific T cells. No antigens are known for them. The sample here was cultured PBMCs, taken from culture after CMV antigen stimulation. Receptor source: a human donor in good health (CMV status not recorded). Some clones in this sample may be carry-over from other donors' samples.

V and J are TRBV5-1 and TRBJ2-1; 7 bases agree with TRBD2. V trimming: 3 bases; J trimming: 0 bases; junction bases outside the gene matches: 12. Germline assignment: CDR1 SGHRS and CDR2 YFSETQ. The CDR3 consists of 18 residues. The CDR3 nucleotides are TGCGCCAGCAGCTATTGGCCTAGCGGAGACAGCTCCTACAATGAGCAGTTCTTC. Translation gives CASSYWPSGDSSYNEQFF.

This clonotype has only a few counts. The chain couples TRBV6-2 or TRBV6-3 to TRBJ2-7; D might be TRBD1 or TRBD2, each matching 6 bases. The length of the CDR3 is 12 residues. Germline CDR1 reads MNHEY; CDR2 reads SVGEGT. Trimming pared 4 bases from V and 8 bases from J, leaving 12 bases between. The CDR3 loop reads CASSLARDKQYF. The CDR3 DNA follows: TGTGCCAGCAGTTTAGCGCGGGACAAGCAGTACTTC.

This clonotype was observed a handful of times. V is TRBV7-2 and J is TRBJ1-5, with D perhaps matching TRBD1 (5 bases). The V gene's germline CDR1 is SGHTA and CDR2 FQGNSA. Trimming cost V 1 base and J 7 bases, with 17 bases left between them. The CDR3 totals 16 residues. Here the CDR3 reads CASSLVGVGGGQPQHF. The CDR3 DNA sequence: TGTGCCAGCAGCTTAGTGGGTGTGGGGGGTGGACAGCCCCAGCATTTT.

This clonotype appeared a few times. The chain has TRBV7-2 and TRBJ2-3; 9 bases agree with TRBD2. Looked up from germline, CDR1 is SGHTA and CDR2 is FQGNSA. The CDR3 sequence is 17 residues long. J gave up 4 bases and V 4 bases, and 12 bases lay outside the gene matches. CDR3 DNA sequence: TGTGCCAGCAGCTCGGGGGGAAGCGGGAGGTCGGCAGATACGCAGTATTTT. Translating it yields CASSSGGSGRSADTQYF.

The chain is built from TRBV7-9 and TRBJ2-5; D unclear. V lost 7 bases and J lost 5, with 17 bases in between. Germline V gene data show CDR1 as SEHNR and CDR2 as FQNEAQ (reference sequence). The CDR3 extends over 14 amino acids. The CDR3 spells CASILGEFRETQYF. CDR3 nucleotides: TGTGCCAGCATCCTTGGGGAATTCAGGGAGACCCAGTACTTC.

The V call is TRBV5-4, the J call TRBJ2-7; TRBD1 matches at 9 bases. Germline lookup yields CDR1 SGHNT and CDR2 YYREEE (reference sequence). V shed 4 bases and J 0 bases; nucleotides not matched to a gene: 5. The CDR3 has 15 amino acids. This CDR3 is CASSPDRGSSYEQYF. CDR3 DNA: TGTGCCAGCAGCCCGGACAGGGGAAGCTCCTACGAGCAGTACTTC.

The genes are TRBV11-2 and TRBJ1-2; no firm D call. The CDR3 sequence is 14 residues long. V lost 1 base to trimming and J lost 5 bases, with 11 bases between them. Germline-derived CDR1 and CDR2 are SGHAT and FQNNGV. DNA of the CDR3: TGTGCCAGCAGCTTAGGGCGCGAGGGATATGGCTACACCTTC. Protein sequence: CASSLGREGYGYTF.

J is TRBJ2-7 and V is TRBV18; D uncertain. Per the germline V gene, CDR1 is KGHSH and CDR2 is LQKENI. With 4 bases removed from V and 1 base from J, the gap between germline ends came to 20 bases. The CDR3 runs 17 residues. The CDR3 sequence: CASSLPGVGVRSYEQYF. Here the CDR3 DNA reads TGTGCCAGCTCACTCCCGGGTGTCGGCGTTAGGTCCTACGAGCAGTACTTC.

The chain links TRBV6-6 to TRBJ2-3, with a possible D match to TRBD2 (6 bases). Trimming removed 2 bases at V and 6 bases at J, with 12 bases between. CDR3 length: 14 amino acids. Germline CDR1 is MNHNY and CDR2 is SVGAGI (reference sequence). The CDR3 DNA follows: TGTGCCAGCAGTTACATACTAGCATCCGATACGCAGTATTTT. Residues: CASSYILASDTQYF.

Note on this clonotype: A much larger clone sits a single nucleotide away, making a read error possible. The rearrangement links TRBV24-1 to TRBJ1-1, with TRBD1 as a possible D gene (5 bases). V gave up 10 bases and J gave up 1 base, with 12 bases separating them. The CDR3 extends over 13 amino acids. Germline V gives CDR1 KGHDR, CDR2 SFDVKD. The CDR3 protein is CATAQTANTEAFF. For the CDR3, the DNA is TGTGCCACTGCACAGACAGCGAACACTGAAGCTTTCTTT.

The V gene is TRBV7-9, the J gene TRBJ2-7; 9 positions match TRBD1. Germline CDR1 is SEHNR and CDR2 is FQNEAQ (reference sequence). This CDR3 contains 15 residues. V trimming: 4 bases; J trimming: 2 bases; junction bases outside the gene matches: 6. This chain's CDR3 is CASSSGGQGPYEQYF. In DNA, the CDR3 is TGTGCCAGCAGCTCGGGCGGACAGGGGCCCTACGAGCAGTACTTC.

This clonotype was detected only a few times. V usage is TRBV28 and J usage is TRBJ1-1; TRBD1 might be the D (6 bases). The CDR3 totals 18 residues. Germline assignment: CDR1 MDHEN and CDR2 SYDVKM. V dropped 5 bases and J dropped 4 bases, with 26 bases sitting between them. The CDR3 DNA is TGTGCCAGCAGTCGCAATTTTGGGGGCGGGGATTATTCCACTGAAGCTTTCTTT. Protein product: CASSRNFGGGDYSTEAFF.

This clonotype was seen more than once but under ten times. V and J are TRBV5-8 and TRBJ2-3, with 10 bases identical to TRBD2. Germline V gene lookup returns CDR1 SGHTS and CDR2 YDEGEE. There are 18 residues in the CDR3. V was pared by 0 bases and J by 0 bases, with 7 bases of the junction left unmatched. CDR3 nucleotide sequence: TGTGCCAGCAGCTTGGTTTCTAGCGGGGGAGCTAGCACAGATACGCAGTATTTT. Its translation is CASSLVSSGGASTDTQYF.

V and J are TRBV11-2 and TRBJ2-5; TRBD1 is a possible D gene (5 bases). CDR3 length: 15 residues. Per germline, CDR1 SGHAT and CDR2 FQNNGV. V lost 0 bases, J lost 1 base, and 9 bases lay in between. CDR3 region: CASSLEGRSQETQYF. In DNA form, the CDR3 reads TGTGCCAGCAGCTTAGAGGGGCGTAGCCAAGAGACCCAGTACTTC.

The chain joins TRBV6-1 to TRBJ2-3; 11 nucleotides align to TRBD2. V gave up 6 bases and J gave up 6 bases; unmatched junction bases: 32. There are 23 residues in the CDR3. Per the germline V gene, CDR1 is MNHNS and CDR2 is SASEGT. The CDR3 loop reads CASRQPITGTSGGPHIPGDTQYF. CDR3 DNA sequence: TGTGCCAGCAGACAGCCGATAACCGGGACTAGCGGAGGGCCACATATTCCTGGGGATACGCAGTATTTT.

The chain carries TRBV4-3 and TRBJ2-7, with 8 nucleotides matching TRBD2. The J segment lost 1 base and the V segment lost 0 bases, leaving 5 bases of the junction unmatched. Per germline, CDR1 LGHNA and CDR2 YSLEER. CDR3 length: 16 residues. Here the CDR3 DNA reads TGCGCCAGCAGCCAAGATGTTCCGGGAGGGTCCTACGAGCAGTACTTC. It codes for CASSQDVPGGSYEQYF.

The sample holds a few counts of this clonotype. The chain couples TRBV7-9 to TRBJ2-3, with D unclear. Between the trimmed V and J ends, which lost 4 bases and 3 bases, there was a span of 11 bases. The CDR3 runs to 14 residues. Germline V CDR1 and CDR2: SEHNR, FQNEAQ (reference sequence). This chain's CDR3 is CASSWSYGTDTQYF. The CDR3 DNA reads TGTGCCAGCAGCTGGAGCTACGGAACAGATACGCAGTATTTT.

The chain recombines TRBV6-2 or TRBV6-3 with TRBJ2-3, with 9 bases aligning to TRBD2. Per the germline V gene, CDR1 is MNHEY and CDR2 is SVGEGT. The CDR3 is made up of 15 amino acids. Germline trimming cut 2 bases from V and 4 bases from J; bases unmatched to any gene: 4. The CDR3 spells CASSYRRGGSDTQYF. The CDR3 coding sequence is TGTGCCAGCAGTTACCGGCGGGGGGGATCAGATACGCAGTATTTT.

The chain combines TRBV11-2 with TRBJ1-1; D not resolved. This CDR3 region has 12 residues. Trimming took off 4 bases at V and 8 bases at J, with 11 bases between the two ends. Germline lookup yields CDR1 SGHAT and CDR2 FQNNGV. CDR3 amino acids: CASSSRTEEAFF. The CDR3 DNA follows: TGTGCCAGCAGCTCAAGGACGGAGGAAGCTTTCTTT.

This chain joins TRBV28 and TRBJ2-3, with D perhaps matching TRBD2 (7 bases). V gave up 4 bases and J gave up 3 bases, with 14 bases separating them. The CDR3 runs 15 residues. CDR1 and CDR2 (germline): MDHEN, SYDVKM. In DNA, the CDR3 is TGTGCCAGCAGTTCCACTGCGGGGGCTACAGATACGCAGTATTTT. Its protein is CASSSTAGATDTQYF.

With respect to this clonotype: One end of the junction varies from germline; a read error may be responsible. The V call is TRBV7-2, the J call TRBJ2-7; D is unresolved. The germline V gene has CDR1 SGHTA and CDR2 FQGNSA. The CDR3 spans 15 residues. The DNA for the CDR3 is TGTGCCAGCAGCCCGAGCCGGGTCCAGTCCTACGAGCAGTGCTTC. Translating it yields CASSPSRVQSYEQCF. Full variable domain (remainder filled in from reference TRBV7-2 and TRBJ2-7): GAGVSQSPSNKVTEKGKDVELRCDPISGHTALYWYRQSLGQGLEFLIYFQGNSAPDKSGLPSDRFSAERTGGSVSTLTIQRTQQEDSAVYLCASSPSRVQSYEQCFGPGTRLTVT.